What follows is one TCR beta chain and its context. What it binds is not known. This record belongs to a study of shared clonotypes between healthy human individuals. Whole-study results and caveats: Approximately 5% was the fraction of naive CD4 clonotypes found shared across several donors.

With V trimmed by 2 bases and J by 4 bases, 2 bases remained unmatched. CDR1 SGHRS and CDR2 YFSETQ come from the germline V gene. The CDR3 sequence is 14 residues long. TCRdb's copy holds only in-frame clones and misses some; the assay was immunoSEQ multiplex PCR. The sample includes 950,000 to 1,300,000 clones, roughly 80% seen only once; the top ten take about 1.5%. The specimen sequenced was memory CD4+ T cells sorted from blood. Subset meaning: CD45RA-negative fraction. The rearrangement links TRBV5-1 to TRBJ2-2, with 7 nucleotides matching TRBD1. This sequence was found in a man aged 18 to 30 in good health. In DNA, the CDR3 is TGCGCCAGCAGCTTTGGGACAGCCACCGGGGAGCTGTTTTTT. Its protein product is CASSFGTATGELFF.